The rows below give T cell receptor beta chains drawn from one sample of a study of T-cell reconstitution after alpha-beta-depleted transplantation in children. TCRdb processed the PCR reads anew with MiXCR; each CDR3 protein has one entry. Of some 110,000 distinct CDR3 sequences detected, about 9.3% appear once; the ten largest clones hold approximately 36%. Sample: PBMCs, taken before TCRalphabeta/CD19-depleted stem cell transplant. These receptors originate from a boy younger than 10 with acute lymphoblastic leukemia, due to receive a stem cell transplant. Each CDR3 is given with its conserved first and last residue. A D gene is named only where the DNA matches it firmly. Rows may omit the clone size; those that give it use once, few, many or a size class.

v_gene	abundance	j_gene	d_gene	CDR3nt	CDR3aa
TRBV5-6	few	TRBJ2-7	TRBD1	TGTGCCAGCAGCTTCGTAACAGGGGGACCCTACGAGCAGTACTTC	CASSFVTGGPYEQYF
TRBV5-1	NA	TRBJ1-4	NA	TGCGCCAGCAGGCGCGGCGTGGGCATTCGGGAAAAACTGTTTTTT	CASRRGVGIREKLFF
TRBV20-1	few	TRBJ2-5	NA	TGCAGTGCCTTCGTGCAGGGGCAAGAGACCCAGTACTTC	CSAFVQGQETQYF
TRBV12-3/TRBV12-4	few	TRBJ1-6	NA	TGTGCCAGCAGTCCTTCGGGGGTTGCCCCTGGGGTCCTCCACTTT	CASSPSGVAPGVLHF
TRBV25-1	NA	TRBJ2-7	NA	TGTGCCAGCGCCTCTCGGGTCTCCTACGAGCAGTACTTC	CASASRVSYEQYF
TRBV5-1	NA	TRBJ2-7	TRBD2	TGCGCCAGCAGCTTGGGCGGGAGTCTCGACGAGCAGTACTTC	CASSLGGSLDEQYF
TRBV5-1	few	TRBJ2-3	TRBD2	TGCGCCAGCAGCTGGATTAGCGGGAGGAGCACAGATACGCAGTATTTT	CASSWISGRSTDTQYF
TRBV6-2/TRBV6-3	NA	TRBJ2-1	TRBD2	TGTGCCAGCAGTCCACGGGCTAGCGGGAGAGCCTACAATGAGCAGTTCTTC	CASSPRASGRAYNEQFF
TRBV5-1	many	TRBJ2-7	NA	TGCGCCAGCAGCTTCGGTTACGAGCAGTACTTC	CASSFGYEQYF
TRBV20-1	NA	TRBJ2-7	TRBD1	TGCAGTGCCAGAGCCCTCAGGGGGCCTATCTCCTACGAGCAGTACTTC	CSARALRGPISYEQYF
TRBV5-1	NA	TRBJ1-1	NA	TGCGCCAGCAGCAGTTCGTCGGGGGTCTGGAACACTGAAGCTTTCTTT	CASSSSSGVWNTEAFF
TRBV5-4	NA	TRBJ2-3	TRBD2	TGTGCCAGCAGAGAGGGACTAGTGACAGATACGCAGTATTTT	CASREGLVTDTQYF
TRBV12-3/TRBV12-4	many	TRBJ2-3	TRBD2	TGTGCCAGCAGTAGGACTAGCGGGAGGGCCCATACGCAGTATTTT	CASSRTSGRAHTQYF
TRBV24-1	many	TRBJ2-2	NA	TGTGCCACCAGTCTAAGGGACACCGGGGAGCTGTTTTTT	CATSLRDTGELFF
TRBV5-1	NA	TRBJ2-7	NA	TGCGCCAGCAGCTTGGTCTTGGGCAGTCACGAGCAGTACTTC	CASSLVLGSHEQYF
TRBV20-1	NA	TRBJ2-7	TRBD2	TGCAGTGCTACGGGACTAGCGGGAGGTCCTAGCTACGAGCAGTACTTC	CSATGLAGGPSYEQYF
TRBV10-3	few	TRBJ1-1	NA	TGTGCCATCAGTGGGGGTGGGGGTGTCACTGAAGCTTTCTTT	CAISGGGGVTEAFF
TRBV6-5	many	TRBJ1-4	NA	TGTGCCAGCAGTTACTCGGGGGCGAATGAAAAACTGTTTTTT	CASSYSGANEKLFF
TRBV12-3/TRBV12-4	NA	TRBJ2-3	TRBD2	TGTGCCAGCAGTCCGGGGACTAGCGGGACGCACAGCACAGATACGCAGTATTTT	CASSPGTSGTHSTDTQYF
TRBV12-3/TRBV12-4	many	TRBJ2-5	NA	TGTGCCAGCAGCTCGGGGGGCTGGGAGACCCAGTACTTC	CASSSGGWETQYF
TRBV29-1	many	TRBJ2-3	TRBD1	TGCAGTTTGATCGGGGGACAGGGTTCCACAGATACGCAGTATTTT	CSLIGGQGSTDTQYF
TRBV5-1	NA	TRBJ1-1	TRBD1	TGCGCCAGCAGCTCACACGGGACAGCCAAAATGAACACTGAAGCTTTCTTT	CASSSHGTAKMNTEAFF
TRBV19	few	TRBJ1-1	TRBD1	TGTGCCAGTAGGAAACAGGGGCCCAACACTGAAGCTTTCTTT	CASRKQGPNTEAFF
TRBV19	few	TRBJ2-6	NA	TGTGCCAGTACCCTCTTGGGCGGGCAGGGGCTCCCCTCTGGGGCCAACGTCCTGACTTTC	CASTLLGGQGLPSGANVLTF